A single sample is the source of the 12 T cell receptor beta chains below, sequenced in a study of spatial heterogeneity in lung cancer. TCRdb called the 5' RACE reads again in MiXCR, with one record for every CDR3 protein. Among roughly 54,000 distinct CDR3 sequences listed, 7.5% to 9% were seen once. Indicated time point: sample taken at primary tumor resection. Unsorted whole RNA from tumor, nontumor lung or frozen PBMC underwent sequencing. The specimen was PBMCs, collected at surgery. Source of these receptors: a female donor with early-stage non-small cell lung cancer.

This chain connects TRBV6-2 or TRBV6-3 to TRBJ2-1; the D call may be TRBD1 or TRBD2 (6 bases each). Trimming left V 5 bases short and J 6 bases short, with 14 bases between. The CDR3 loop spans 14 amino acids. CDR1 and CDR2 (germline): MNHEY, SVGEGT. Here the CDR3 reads CASSPGGGFNEQFF. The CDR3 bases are TGTGCCAGCAGTCCCGGAGGGGGTTTCAATGAGCAGTTCTTC.

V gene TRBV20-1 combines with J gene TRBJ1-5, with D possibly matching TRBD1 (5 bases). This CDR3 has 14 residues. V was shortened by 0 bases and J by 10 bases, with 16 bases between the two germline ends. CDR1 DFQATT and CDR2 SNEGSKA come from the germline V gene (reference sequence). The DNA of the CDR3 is TGCAGTGCTAGAGATATAGGGACTTTTAGTCCCCAGCATTTT. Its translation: CSARDIGTFSPQHF.

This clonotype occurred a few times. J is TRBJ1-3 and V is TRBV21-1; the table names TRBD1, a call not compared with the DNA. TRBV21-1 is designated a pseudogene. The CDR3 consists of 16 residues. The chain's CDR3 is CASSGTREVPGNTIYF. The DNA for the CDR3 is TGTGCCAGCAGTGGGACCAGGGAAGTCCCTGGAAACACCATATATTTT.

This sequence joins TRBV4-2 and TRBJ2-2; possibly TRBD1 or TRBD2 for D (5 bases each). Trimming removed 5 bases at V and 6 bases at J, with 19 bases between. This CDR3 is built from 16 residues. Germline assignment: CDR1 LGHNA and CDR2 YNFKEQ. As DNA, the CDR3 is TGTGCCAGCAGCAGTCCGGGACGGGTCAGTGCCGGGGAGCTGTTTTTT. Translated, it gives CASSSPGRVSAGELFF.

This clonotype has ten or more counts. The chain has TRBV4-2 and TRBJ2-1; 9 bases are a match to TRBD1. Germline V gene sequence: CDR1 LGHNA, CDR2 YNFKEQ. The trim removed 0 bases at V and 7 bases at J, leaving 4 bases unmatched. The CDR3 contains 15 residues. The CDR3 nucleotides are TGTGCCAGCAGCCAAGAAGGGACAGGGTTAAATGAGCAGTTCTTC. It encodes CASSQEGTGLNEQFF.

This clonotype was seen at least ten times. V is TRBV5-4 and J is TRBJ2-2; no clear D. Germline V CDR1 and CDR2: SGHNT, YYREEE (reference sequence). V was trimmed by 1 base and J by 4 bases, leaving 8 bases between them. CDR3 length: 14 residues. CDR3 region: CASSLRDTTGELFF. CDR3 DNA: TGTGCCAGCAGCTTGAGAGACACCACCGGGGAGCTGTTTTTT. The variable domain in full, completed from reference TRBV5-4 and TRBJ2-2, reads ETGVTQSPTHLIKTRGQQVTLRCSSQSGHNTVSWYQQALGQGPQFIFQYYREEENGRGNFPPRFSGLQFPNYSSELNVNALELDDSALYLCASSLRDTTGELFFGEGSRLTVL.

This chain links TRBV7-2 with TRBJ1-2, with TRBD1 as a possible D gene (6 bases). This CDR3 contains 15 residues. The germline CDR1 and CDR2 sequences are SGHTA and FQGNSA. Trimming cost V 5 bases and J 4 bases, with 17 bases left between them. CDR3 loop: CASSLRGGEGYGYTF. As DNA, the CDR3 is TGTGCCAGCAGCCTCAGGGGAGGGGAGGGCTATGGCTACACCTTC.

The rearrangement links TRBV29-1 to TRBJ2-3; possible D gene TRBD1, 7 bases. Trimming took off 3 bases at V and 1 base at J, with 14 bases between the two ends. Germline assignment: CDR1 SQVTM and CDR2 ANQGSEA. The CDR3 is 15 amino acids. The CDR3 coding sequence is TGCAGCGTTGAGGAGGGGGCAGGGGGCACAGATACGCAGTATTTT. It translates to CSVEEGAGGTDTQYF.

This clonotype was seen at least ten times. CDR3 sequence: CASIPLAGGPSEQFF. The DNA for the CDR3 is TGTGCCAGTATTCCACTAGCGGGGGGCCCCAGTGAGCAGTTCTTC. The chain couples TRBV19 to TRBJ2-1; 12 nucleotides match TRBD2. This CDR3 spans 15 amino acids. J gave up 9 bases and V 7 bases, and 10 bases lay outside the gene matches. CDR1 is LNHDA and CDR2 is SQIVND in the germline V gene (reference sequence). Filled out from reference TRBV19 and TRBJ2-1, the complete variable domain reads DGGITQSPKYLFRKEGQNVTLSCEQNLNHDAMYWYRQDPGQGLRLIYYSQIVNDFQKGDIAEGYSVSREKKESFPLTVTSAQKNPTAFYLCASIPLAGGPSEQFFGPGTRLTVL.

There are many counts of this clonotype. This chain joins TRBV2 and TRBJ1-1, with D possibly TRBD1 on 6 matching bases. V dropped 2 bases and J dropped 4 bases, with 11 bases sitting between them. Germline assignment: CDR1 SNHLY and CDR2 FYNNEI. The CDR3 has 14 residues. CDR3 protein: CASSERQGSTEAFF. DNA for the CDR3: TGTGCCAGCAGTGAAAGGCAGGGGAGCACTGAAGCTTTCTTT.

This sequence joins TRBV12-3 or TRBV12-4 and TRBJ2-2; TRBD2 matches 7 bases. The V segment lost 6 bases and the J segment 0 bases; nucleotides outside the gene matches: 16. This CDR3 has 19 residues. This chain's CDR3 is CASSPPPFSGPANTGELFF. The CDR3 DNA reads TGTGCCAGCAGCCCTCCCCCATTTAGCGGGCCTGCGAACACCGGGGAGCTGTTTTTT.

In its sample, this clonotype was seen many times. CDR3 amino acids: CASVSAPYGANVLTF. CDR3 DNA sequence: TGTGCCAGCGTGAGTGCCCCTTACGGGGCCAACGTCCTGACTTTC. The chain is built from TRBV2 and TRBJ2-6; D remains unclear. V was trimmed by 8 bases and J by 4 bases, leaving 15 bases between them. This CDR3 is 15 amino acids long. CDR1 is SNHLY and CDR2 is FYNNEI in the germline V gene. Looking up the rest from reference TRBV2 and TRBJ2-6 gives the full variable domain: EPEVTQTPSHQVTQMGQEVILRCVPISNHLYFYWYRQILGQKVEFLVSFYNNEISEKSEIFDDQFSVERPDGSNFTLKIRSTKLEDSAMYFCASVSAPYGANVLTFGAGSRLTVL.